This entry lists 3 T cell receptor beta chains sequenced from one sample in a study of PD-L1 blockade in urothelial cancer. Produced via immunoSEQ multiplex PCR; TCRdb's table is partial and in-frame only. Here the sample spans about 74,000 clones, approximately 81% being singletons. This specimen was PBMCs, taken around atezolizumab (anti-PD-L1) treatment. All receptors derive from a man between 65 and 80 years old with urothelial cancer.

V gene TRBV5-1 combines with J gene TRBJ2-3; the D gene is possibly TRBD2 (5 bases). Germline assignment: CDR1 SGHRS and CDR2 YFSETQ. V was clipped by 3 bases and J by 0 bases, with 11 bases between them. The length of the CDR3 is 15 residues. The CDR3 is CASSSGLFSTDTQYF. The DNA for the CDR3 is TGCGCCAGCAGCTCTGGACTTTTTAGCACAGATACGCAGTATTTT.

This chain connects TRBV30 to TRBJ2-5; 7 bases agree with TRBD2. The CDR3 has 18 residues. Unmatched junction bases numbered 20, after V lost 2 bases and J lost 5 bases. Germline loops: CDR1 GTSNPN, CDR2 SVGIG (reference sequence). The chain's CDR3 is CAWSPPSGTEARVETQYF. The CDR3 DNA reads as TGTGCCTGGAGTCCGCCTAGCGGAACCGAAGCCCGTGTGGAGACCCAGTACTTC.

The V call is TRBV28, the J call TRBJ2-4, with a weak D call TRBD2 (6 bases). V lost 5 bases and J lost 4, with 12 bases in between. In germline, CDR1 is MDHEN, CDR2 SYDVKM. This CDR3 region has 14 residues. The CDR3 DNA is TGTGCCAGCAGTCGTGGACTATCTAAAAACATTCAGTACTTC. Amino acids: CASSRGLSKNIQYF.